The rows below give T cell receptor beta chains drawn from one sample of a study of CD4+ T cells in melanoma. The data were produced by immunoSEQ multiplex PCR, yet TCRdb's version contains in-frame clones alone and is incomplete. The data show just under 10,000 clones, with roughly 62% seen just once and roughly 15% held by the top ten. Sequenced: cells from a culture (not recorded whether cultured in vitro). Receptors originate from a human donor with melanoma. CDR3s include the opening cysteine and the closing phenylalanine or tryptophan. A D gene is named only where the DNA matches it firmly. The listing skips clone size in some rows; elsewhere it reads once, few, many or a size class.

d_call j_call v_call clone_size cdr3_aa cdr3_nt
NA TRBJ1-1 TRBV27 NA CASSLSYSGTKAFF TGTGCCAGCAGTTTAAGTTATTCAGGGACCAAAGCTTTCTTT
TRBD1 TRBJ1-5 TRBV10-3 NA CAITYGDRQYSNQPQHF TGTGCCATCACCTACGGGGACAGACAATATAGCAATCAGCCCCAGCATTTT
NA TRBJ1-5 TRBV27 NA CASSLWGADQPQHF TGTGCCAGCAGTTTATGGGGCGCTGATCAGCCCCAGCATTTT
TRBD1 TRBJ1-6 TRBV14 NA CASSHSIGRTGGNSPLHF TGTGCCAGCAGTCACTCTATCGGTCGGACAGGCGGCAATTCACCCCTCCACTTT
NA TRBJ2-6 TRBV5-1 once CASSFGYSGANVLTF TGCGCCAGCAGTTTCGGATACTCTGGGGCCAACGTCCTGACTTTC
NA TRBJ2-1 TRBV27 NA CASSAARFASYNEQFF TGTGCCAGCAGTGCCGCGCGGTTCGCCTCCTACAATGAGCAGTTCTTC
TRBD1 TRBJ1-3 TRBV7-6 NA CASSTYRGPLSGNTIYF TGTGCCAGCAGCACCTACAGGGGGCCACTCTCTGGAAACACCATATATTTT
TRBD2 TRBJ2-7 TRBV5-4 NA CASSLTSGRARSQSYEQYF TGTGCCAGCAGCTTAACTAGCGGCCGAGCGCGGAGTCAGTCCTACGAGCAGTACTTC
NA TRBJ1-6 TRBV5-1 NA CASSLSKVPDSPLHF TGCGCCAGCAGCTTGTCGAAGGTCCCGGATTCACCCCTCCACTTT
NA TRBJ1-2 TRBV2 NA CASSEREGPYYGYTF TGTGCCAGCAGTGAAAGGGAGGGGCCATACTATGGCTACACCTTC
NA TRBJ1-2 TRBV27 NA CASIGQNYGYTF TGTGCCAGCATCGGGCAAAACTATGGCTACACCTTC
TRBD1 TRBJ1-5 TRBV2 NA CASRGSLGTGLNQPQHF TGTGCCAGCAGGGGGAGCCTAGGGACAGGACTTAATCAGCCCCAGCATTTT
TRBD1 TRBJ2-7 TRBV27 NA CASSSWTGRGYEQYF TGTGCCAGCAGTTCTTGGACAGGGCGCGGTTACGAGCAGTACTTC
NA TRBJ2-7 TRBV10-2 once CASRLGGPAYEQYF TGCGCCAGCAGGCTCGGGGGGCCCGCCTACGAGCAGTACTTC
NA TRBJ2-4 TRBV6-5 NA CASSGQNTQNIQYF TGTGCCAGCAGTGGACAGAACACTCAAAACATTCAGTACTTC
TRBD2 TRBJ2-1 TRBV9 NA CASSDGTSAGEQFF TGTGCCAGCAGCGATGGGACTAGCGCCGGCGAGCAGTTCTTC
TRBD1 TRBJ1-5 TRBV10-2 few CASTDRASGQPQHF TGCGCCAGCACGGACAGGGCGAGCGGTCAGCCCCAGCATTTT
NA TRBJ2-3 TRBV30 NA CAWSQGISSTDTQYF TGTGCCTGGAGTCAAGGTATTTCTAGCACAGATACGCAGTATTTT
TRBD2 TRBJ2-7 TRBV5-1 once CASSLTSGSSYEQYF TGCGCCAGCAGCTTGACTAGCGGGAGCTCCTACGAGCAGTACTTC
NA TRBJ2-7 TRBV2 NA CASVLSPSYEQYF TGTGCCAGTGTCCTTTCTCCTAGCTACGAGCAGTACTTC
TRBD1 TRBJ2-7 TRBV5-5 once CASSLRARTGPSYEQYF TGTGCCAGCAGCTTGCGAGCCCGGACAGGGCCCTCCTACGAGCAGTACTTC
NA TRBJ1-1 TRBV5-1 NA CASSGGGGNTEAFF TGCGCCAGCAGCGGAGGGGGTGGGAACACTGAAGCTTTCTTT
NA TRBJ2-6 TRBV4-2 NA CASSAVFRGSGANVLTF TGTGCCAGCAGCGCGGTCTTCAGGGGCTCTGGGGCCAACGTCCTGACTTTC
NA TRBJ1-2 TRBV30 NA CAWSFTSNYGYTF TGTGCCTGGAGTTTTACAAGCAACTATGGCTACACCTTC
TRBD1 TRBJ1-5 TRBV19 NA CASSSTGTVSNQPQHF TGTGCCAGTAGTTCAACCGGGACAGTGAGCAATCAGCCCCAGCATTTT
NA TRBJ1-2 TRBV2 NA CASTPGHGGSRYTF TGTGCCAGCACCCCGGGACACGGGGGTAGTCGCTACACCTTC
NA TRBJ1-2 TRBV27 few CASSLFGGTNYGYTF TGTGCCAGCAGTTTATTTGGCGGAACGAACTATGGCTACACCTTC
TRBD2 TRBJ2-3 TRBV7-8 NA CASKASGGPISADTQYF TGTGCCAGCAAGGCAAGCGGGGGGCCAATATCGGCAGATACGCAGTATTTT
NA TRBJ2-7 TRBV9 NA CASSVAVSSYEQYF TGTGCCAGCAGCGTAGCCGTCAGCTCCTACGAGCAGTACTTC
NA TRBJ1-3 TRBV5-1 few CASSPLRGKDGTIYF TGCGCCAGCAGCCCCCTGCGGGGGAAGGATGGCACCATATATTTT
NA TRBJ1-3 TRBV14 NA CASSLDRISGNTIYF TGTGCCAGCAGCCTCGACAGAATCTCTGGAAACACCATATATTTT
NA TRBJ2-7 TRBV4-2 few CASSPGQFYEQYF TGTGCCAGCAGCCCCGGACAATTCTACGAGCAGTACTTC
NA TRBJ1-6 TRBV30 NA CAWRYSAVSYNSPLHF TGTGCCTGGAGATATTCGGCCGTCTCCTATAATTCACCCCTCCACTTT
NA TRBJ1-5 TRBV6-1 NA CASSEAYGSNQPQHF TGTGCCAGCAGTGAAGCCTACGGATCCAATCAGCCCCAGCATTTT
TRBD1 TRBJ2-4 TRBV19 NA CASSTGTAIYLAKNIQYF TGTGCCAGTAGTACTGGGACAGCAATTTACCTAGCCAAAAACATTCAGTACTTC
NA TRBJ2-3 TRBV6-6 NA CAISEPRNTTQYF TGTGCCATCAGTGAGCCAAGGAATACAACGCAGTATTTT
NA TRBJ1-3 TRBV11-2 large CASSSITSGNTIYF TGTGCCAGCAGCTCTATTACCTCTGGAAACACCATATATTTT
NA TRBJ2-7 TRBV27 NA CASSLRQGSSYEQYF TGTGCCAGCAGTTTACGGCAGGGGTCATCCTACGAGCAGTACTTC
NA TRBJ1-3 TRBV5-5 NA CASRRVAGNTIYF TGTGCCAGCAGGCGCGTCGCCGGAAACACCATATATTTT
NA TRBJ1-6 TRBV27 few CASSGWGDNSPLHF TGTGCCAGCAGTGGTTGGGGGGATAATTCACCCCTCCACTTT